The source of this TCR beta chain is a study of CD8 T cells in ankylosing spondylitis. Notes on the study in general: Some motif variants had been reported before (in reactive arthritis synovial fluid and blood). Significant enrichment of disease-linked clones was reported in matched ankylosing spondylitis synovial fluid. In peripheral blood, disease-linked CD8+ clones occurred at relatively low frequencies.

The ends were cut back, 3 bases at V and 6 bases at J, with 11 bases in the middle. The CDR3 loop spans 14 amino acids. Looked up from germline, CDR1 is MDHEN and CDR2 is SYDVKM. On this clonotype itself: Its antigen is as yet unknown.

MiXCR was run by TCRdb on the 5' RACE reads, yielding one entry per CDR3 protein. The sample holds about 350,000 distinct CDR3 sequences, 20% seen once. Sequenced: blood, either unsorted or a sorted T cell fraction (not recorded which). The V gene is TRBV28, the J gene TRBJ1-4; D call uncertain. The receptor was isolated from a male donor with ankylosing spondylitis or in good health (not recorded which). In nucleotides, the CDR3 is TGTGCCAGCAGTTTTGGAGGTTCGGATGAAAAACTGTTTTTT. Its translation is CASSFGGSDEKLFF.